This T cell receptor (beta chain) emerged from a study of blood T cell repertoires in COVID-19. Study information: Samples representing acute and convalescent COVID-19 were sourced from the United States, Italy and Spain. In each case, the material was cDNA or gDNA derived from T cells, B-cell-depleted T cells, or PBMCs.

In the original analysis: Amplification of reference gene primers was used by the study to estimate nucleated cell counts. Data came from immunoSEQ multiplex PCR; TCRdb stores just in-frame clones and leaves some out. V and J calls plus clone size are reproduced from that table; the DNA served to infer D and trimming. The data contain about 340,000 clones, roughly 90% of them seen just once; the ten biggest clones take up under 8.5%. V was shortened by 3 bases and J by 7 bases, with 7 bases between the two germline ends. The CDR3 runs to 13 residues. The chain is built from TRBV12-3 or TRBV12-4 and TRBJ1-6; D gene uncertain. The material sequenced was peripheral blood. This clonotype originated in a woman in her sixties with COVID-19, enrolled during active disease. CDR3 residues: CASSFEANSPLHF. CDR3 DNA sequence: TGTGCCAGCAGTTTCGAGGCGAATTCACCCCTCCACTTT.